These 3 T cell receptor beta chains share one sample of origin, sequenced in a study of blood T cell repertoires in COVID-19. Profiling relied on immunoSEQ multiplex PCR, and the TCRdb table lists in-frame clones only, not all of them. The sample records about 50,000 clones, about 83% being singletons. Sequenced: peripheral blood. These receptors originate from a man in his 70s with active COVID-19.

The rearrangement links TRBV28 to TRBJ2-2; 10 nucleotides agree with TRBD1. The V gene end was trimmed by 5 bases and the J gene end by 3 bases; junction bases not matched to a gene: 15. Germline loops: CDR1 MDHEN, CDR2 SYDVKM. This CDR3 is built from 19 residues. The CDR3 is CASSLPGQGPLKDTGELFF. CDR3 sequence (DNA): TGTGCCAGCAGTCTTCCGGGACAGGGGCCCTTGAAGGACACCGGGGAGCTGTTTTTT.

The J gene is TRBJ2-1, the V gene TRBV24-1; 8 bases fit TRBD1. The CDR3 contains 12 residues. Germline lookup yields CDR1 KGHDR and CDR2 SFDVKD. V lost 4 bases to trimming and J lost 11 bases; unmatched junction nucleotides: 3. The CDR3 DNA reads TGTGCCACCAGTGACCCAGGGGGCAAGCAGTTCTTC. Translating gives CATSDPGGKQFF.

The chain employs TRBV5-1 and TRBJ2-3, with 7 nucleotides matching TRBD1. Germline V CDR1 and CDR2: SGHRS, YFSETQ. This CDR3 is built from 16 residues. Trimming removed 2 bases from V and 0 bases from J; junction bases left unmatched: 6. The CDR3 bases are TGCGCCAGCAGCTTCTCGGGGACAGCTAGCACAGATACGCAGTATTTT. Residues: CASSFSGTASTDTQYF.